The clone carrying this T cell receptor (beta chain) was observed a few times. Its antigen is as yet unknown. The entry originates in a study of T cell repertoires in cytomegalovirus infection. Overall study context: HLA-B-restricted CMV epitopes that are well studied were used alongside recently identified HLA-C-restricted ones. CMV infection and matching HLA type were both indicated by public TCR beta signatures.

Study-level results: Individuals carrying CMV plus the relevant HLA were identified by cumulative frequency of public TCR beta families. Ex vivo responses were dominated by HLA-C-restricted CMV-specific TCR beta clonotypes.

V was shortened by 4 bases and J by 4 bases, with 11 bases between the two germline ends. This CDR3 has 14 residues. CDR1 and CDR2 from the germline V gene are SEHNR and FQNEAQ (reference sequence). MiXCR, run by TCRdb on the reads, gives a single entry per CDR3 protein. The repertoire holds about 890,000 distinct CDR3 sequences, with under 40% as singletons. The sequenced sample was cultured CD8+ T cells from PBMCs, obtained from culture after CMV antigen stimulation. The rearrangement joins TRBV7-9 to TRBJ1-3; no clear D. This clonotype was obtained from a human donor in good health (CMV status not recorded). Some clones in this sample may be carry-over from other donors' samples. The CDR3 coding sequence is TGTGCCAGCAGCTCCACAGTGTTCGGAAACACCATATATTTT. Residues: CASSSTVFGNTIYF.